Listed here are 4 T cell receptor beta chains from one sample, sequenced in a study of blood T cell repertoires in COVID-19. TCRdb's copy holds only in-frame clones and misses some; the assay was immunoSEQ multiplex PCR. The repertoire has 250,000 or so clones, around four fifths of them found once; the top ten carry 4.2%. The sample taken for sequencing was peripheral blood. These receptors originate from a man in his sixties with acute or convalescent COVID-19.

V is TRBV6-5 and J is TRBJ2-2; D may be TRBD1 (6 bases). V shed 7 bases and J shed 3 bases, with 15 bases lying between them. CDR3 size: 15 residues. Germline lookup yields CDR1 MNHEY and CDR2 SVGAGI. The CDR3 DNA sequence: TGTGCCAGCATAGGCTCAGGGGACCACACCGGGGAGCTGTTTTTT. It specifies CASIGSGDHTGELFF.

In its sample, this clone was seen a few times. V is TRBV12-3 or TRBV12-4 and J is TRBJ1-5, with D perhaps matching TRBD1 (6 bases). The CDR3 covers 13 residues. V shed 6 bases and J shed 4 bases, with 10 bases lying between them. CDR3: CASSQTGNQPQHF. The CDR3 coding sequence is TGTGCCAGCAGCCAGACAGGAAATCAGCCCCAGCATTTT.

In DNA, the CDR3 is TGTGCCAGCAGTACGAACCTACAGGGACGGGAGCAGTACTTC. Its protein is CASSTNLQGREQYF. This rearrangement joins TRBV27 to TRBJ2-7; D might be TRBD1 (6 bases). Germline V lookup: CDR1 MNHEY, CDR2 SMNVEV (reference sequence). The CDR3 covers 14 residues. V gave up 5 bases and J gave up 7 bases, with 18 bases separating them.

This chain connects TRBV12-3 or TRBV12-4 to TRBJ2-2, with a possible D match to TRBD2 (6 bases). V was shortened by 5 bases and J by 5 bases, with 6 bases between the two germline ends. The CDR3 sequence is 12 residues long. The CDR3 DNA follows: TGTGCCAGCAGTCGGGGGACCGGGGAGCTGTTTTTT. Translated: CASSRGTGELFF.